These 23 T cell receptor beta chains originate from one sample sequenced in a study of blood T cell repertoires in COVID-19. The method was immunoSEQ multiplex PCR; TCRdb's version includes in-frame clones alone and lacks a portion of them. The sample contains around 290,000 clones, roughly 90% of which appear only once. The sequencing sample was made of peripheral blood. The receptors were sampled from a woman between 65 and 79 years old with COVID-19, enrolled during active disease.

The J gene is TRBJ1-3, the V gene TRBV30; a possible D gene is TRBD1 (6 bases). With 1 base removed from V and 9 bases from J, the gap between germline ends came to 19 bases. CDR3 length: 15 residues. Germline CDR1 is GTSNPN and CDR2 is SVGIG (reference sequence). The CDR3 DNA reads TGTGCCTGGAGTGCTTCACCCGGACAGCTAGGCACCATATATTTT. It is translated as CAWSASPGQLGTIYF.

The CDR3 protein is CATSGPSGPADTQYF. The CDR3 DNA reads TGTGCCACCAGTGGCCCTAGCGGGCCCGCAGATACGCAGTATTTT. This sequence joins TRBV24-1 and TRBJ2-3; 8 bases match TRBD2. The germline CDR1 and CDR2 sequences are KGHDR and SFDVKD. V lost 5 bases and J lost 4; bases outside the gene matches: 7. CDR3 length: 15 residues.

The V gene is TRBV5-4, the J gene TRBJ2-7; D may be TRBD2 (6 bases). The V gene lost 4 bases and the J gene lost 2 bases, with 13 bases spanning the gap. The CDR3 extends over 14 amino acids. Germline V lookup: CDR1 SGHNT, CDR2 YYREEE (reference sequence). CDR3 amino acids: CASSVARGPYEQYF. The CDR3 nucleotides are TGTGCCAGCAGCGTCGCGCGGGGTCCCTACGAGCAGTACTTC.

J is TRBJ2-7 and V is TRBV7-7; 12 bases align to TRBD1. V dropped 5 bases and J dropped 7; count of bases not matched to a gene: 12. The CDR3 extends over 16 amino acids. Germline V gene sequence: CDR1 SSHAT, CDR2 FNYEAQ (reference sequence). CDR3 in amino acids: CASSPYWGQGAGEQYF. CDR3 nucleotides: TGTGCCAGCAGCCCGTACTGGGGACAGGGGGCAGGGGAGCAGTACTTC.

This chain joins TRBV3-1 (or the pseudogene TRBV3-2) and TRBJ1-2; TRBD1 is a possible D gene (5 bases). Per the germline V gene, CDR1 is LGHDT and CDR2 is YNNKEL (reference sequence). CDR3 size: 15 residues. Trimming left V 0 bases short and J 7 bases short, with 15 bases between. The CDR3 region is CASSQEWEGEGGYTF. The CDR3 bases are TGTGCCAGCAGCCAAGAGTGGGAAGGGGAAGGTGGCTACACCTTC.

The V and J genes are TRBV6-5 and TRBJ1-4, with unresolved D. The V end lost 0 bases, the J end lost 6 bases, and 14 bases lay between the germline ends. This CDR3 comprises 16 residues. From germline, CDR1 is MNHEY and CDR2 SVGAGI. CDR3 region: CASSYSLRRWDEKLFF. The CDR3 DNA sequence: TGTGCCAGCAGTTACTCGCTAAGGAGATGGGATGAAAAACTGTTTTTT.

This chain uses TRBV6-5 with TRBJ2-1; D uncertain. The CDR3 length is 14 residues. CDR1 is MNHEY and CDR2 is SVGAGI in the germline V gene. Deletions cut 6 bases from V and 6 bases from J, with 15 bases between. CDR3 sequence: CASSREVVSNEQFF. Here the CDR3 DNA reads TGTGCCAGCAGCCGCGAGGTGGTGTCCAATGAGCAGTTCTTC.

CDR3 bases: TGTGCCAGCAGTTTGACGGGGGGGGTGTCCTACGAGCAGTACTTC. It specifies CASSLTGGVSYEQYF. This chain joins TRBV27 and TRBJ2-7; 8 bases map to TRBD2. The trim removed 3 bases at V and 1 base at J, leaving 5 bases unmatched. This CDR3 comprises 15 residues. The V gene's germline CDR1 is MNHEY and CDR2 SMNVEV (reference sequence).

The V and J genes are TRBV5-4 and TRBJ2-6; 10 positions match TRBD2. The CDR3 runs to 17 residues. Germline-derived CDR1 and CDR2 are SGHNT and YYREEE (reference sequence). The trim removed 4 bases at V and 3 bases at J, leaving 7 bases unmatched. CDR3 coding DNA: TGTGCCAGCAGCAACCCTAGCGGGGGAATTGGGGCCAACGTCCTGACTTTC. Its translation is CASSNPSGGIGANVLTF.

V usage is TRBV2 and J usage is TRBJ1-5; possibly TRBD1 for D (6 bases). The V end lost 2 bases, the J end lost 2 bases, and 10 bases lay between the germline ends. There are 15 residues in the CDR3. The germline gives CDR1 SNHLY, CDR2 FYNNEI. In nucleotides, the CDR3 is TGTGCCAGCAGTGAATTCCCAGGGGGCAATCAGCCCCAGCATTTT. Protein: CASSEFPGGNQPQHF.

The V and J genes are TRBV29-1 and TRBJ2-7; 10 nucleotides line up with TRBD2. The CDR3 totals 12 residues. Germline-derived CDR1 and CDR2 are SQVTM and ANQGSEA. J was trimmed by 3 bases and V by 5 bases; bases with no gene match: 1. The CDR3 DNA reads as TGCAGCGTTACTAGCGGGGACTACGAGCAGTACTTC. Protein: CSVTSGDYEQYF.

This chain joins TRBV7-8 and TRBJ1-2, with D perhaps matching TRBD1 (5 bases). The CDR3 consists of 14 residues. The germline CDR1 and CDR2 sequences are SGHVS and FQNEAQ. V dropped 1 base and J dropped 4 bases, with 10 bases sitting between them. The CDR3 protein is CASSLGTDTYGYTF. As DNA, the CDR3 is TGTGCCAGCAGCTTAGGGACGGACACCTATGGCTACACCTTC.

CDR3 coding DNA: TGCAGCGTTGTGGACACGGGTCGGGACACTGAAGCTTTCTTT. Protein sequence: CSVVDTGRDTEAFF. The rearrangement uses TRBV29-1 and TRBJ1-1, with a weak D call TRBD1 (5 bases). Germline assignment: CDR1 SQVTM and CDR2 ANQGSEA. Trimming removed 4 bases at V and 3 bases at J, with 15 bases between. CDR3 length: 14 amino acids.

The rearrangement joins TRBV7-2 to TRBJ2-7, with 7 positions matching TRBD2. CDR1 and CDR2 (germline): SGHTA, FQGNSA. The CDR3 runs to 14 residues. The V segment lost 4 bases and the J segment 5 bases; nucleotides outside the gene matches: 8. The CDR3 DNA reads TGTGCCAGCAGCTCCGGACTAGTCAGTCACGAGCAGTACTTC. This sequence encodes CASSSGLVSHEQYF.

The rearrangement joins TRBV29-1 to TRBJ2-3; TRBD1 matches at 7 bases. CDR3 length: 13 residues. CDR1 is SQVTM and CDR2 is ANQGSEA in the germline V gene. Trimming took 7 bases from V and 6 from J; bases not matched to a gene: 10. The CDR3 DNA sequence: TGCAGCGCCTCGGACAGGAAGGGTGATACGCAGTATTTT. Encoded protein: CSASDRKGDTQYF.

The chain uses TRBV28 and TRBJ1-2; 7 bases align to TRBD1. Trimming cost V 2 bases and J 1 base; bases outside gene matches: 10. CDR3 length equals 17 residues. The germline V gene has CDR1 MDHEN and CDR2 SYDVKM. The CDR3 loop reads CASSLGTADYLNYGYTF. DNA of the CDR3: TGTGCCAGCAGTTTAGGGACAGCCGATTACCTTAACTATGGCTACACCTTC.

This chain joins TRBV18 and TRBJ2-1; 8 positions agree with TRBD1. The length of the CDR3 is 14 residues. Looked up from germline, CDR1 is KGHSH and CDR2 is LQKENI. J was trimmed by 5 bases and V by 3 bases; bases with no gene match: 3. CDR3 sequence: CASSPRTGNNEQFF. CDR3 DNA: TGTGCCAGCTCACCGCGGACAGGGAACAATGAGCAGTTCTTC. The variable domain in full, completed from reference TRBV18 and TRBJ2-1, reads NAGVMQNPRHLVRRRGQEARLRCSPMKGHSHVYWYRQLPEEGLKFMVYLQKENIIDESGMPKERFSAEFPKEGPSILRIQQVVRGDSAAYFCASSPRTGNNEQFFGPGTRLTVL.

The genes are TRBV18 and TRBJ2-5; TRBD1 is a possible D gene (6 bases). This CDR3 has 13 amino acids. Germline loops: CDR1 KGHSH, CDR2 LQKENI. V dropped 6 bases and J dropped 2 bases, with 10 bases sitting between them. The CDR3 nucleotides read TGTGCCAGCTCCTCCGGACAGCAAGAGACCCAGTACTTC. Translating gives CASSSGQQETQYF.

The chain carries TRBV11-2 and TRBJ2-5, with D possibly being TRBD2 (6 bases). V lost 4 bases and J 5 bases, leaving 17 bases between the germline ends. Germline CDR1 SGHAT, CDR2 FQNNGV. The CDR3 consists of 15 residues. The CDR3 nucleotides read TGTGCCAGCAGCTCGGGGGAAATGGCCAAGGAGACCCAGTACTTC. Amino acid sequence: CASSSGEMAKETQYF.

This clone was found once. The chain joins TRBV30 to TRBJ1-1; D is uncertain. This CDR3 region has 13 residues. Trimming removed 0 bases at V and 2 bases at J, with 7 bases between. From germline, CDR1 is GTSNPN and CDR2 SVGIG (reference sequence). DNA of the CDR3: TGTGCCTGGAGTGTGGCCCGTAACACTGAAGCTTTCTTT. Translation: CAWSVARNTEAFF.

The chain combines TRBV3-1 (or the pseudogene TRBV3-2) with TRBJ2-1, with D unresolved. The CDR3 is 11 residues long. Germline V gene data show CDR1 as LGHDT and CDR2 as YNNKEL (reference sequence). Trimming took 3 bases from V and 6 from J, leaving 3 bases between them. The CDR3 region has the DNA TGTGCCAGCAGCCACGGCAATGAGCAGTTCTTC. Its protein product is CASSHGNEQFF.

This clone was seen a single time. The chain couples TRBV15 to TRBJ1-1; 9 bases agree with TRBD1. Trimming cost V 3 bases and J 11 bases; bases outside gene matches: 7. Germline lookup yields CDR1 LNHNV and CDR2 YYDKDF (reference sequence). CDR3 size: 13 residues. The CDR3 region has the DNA TGTGCCACCAGCAGTCCAAACAGGGGGCGTGCTTTCTTT. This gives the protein CATSSPNRGRAFF.

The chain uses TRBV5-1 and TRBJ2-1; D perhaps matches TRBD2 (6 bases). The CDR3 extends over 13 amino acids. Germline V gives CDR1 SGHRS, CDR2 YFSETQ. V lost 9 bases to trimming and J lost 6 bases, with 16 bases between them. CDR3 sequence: CATTTRAGNEQFF. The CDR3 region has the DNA TGCGCCACCACGACCCGAGCGGGCAATGAGCAGTTCTTC.